Described below is a single TCR beta chain sequence and its context. This sample's time point: after neoadjuvant nivolumab, at surgical resection. The data are from a study of neoadjuvant anti-PD-1 for oral cavity cancer. TCRdb keeps only in-frame clones here, not all; method: immunoSEQ multiplex PCR. The repertoire consists of about 37,000 clones, with 38% occurring once and the leading ten covering around 16%. This sequence was found in a person between 40 and 85 years old with oral cavity squamous cell carcinoma. This specimen consisted of tumor tissue, obtained after nivolumab (anti-PD-1) treatment.

CDR3 loop: CASSIAGYYGYTF. CDR3 DNA: TGTGCCAGTAGTATTGCGGGTTACTATGGCTACACCTTC. V and J are TRBV19 and TRBJ1-2, with D unresolved. The V end lost 3 bases, the J end lost 3 bases, and 8 bases lay between the germline ends. The CDR3 contains 13 residues. Germline V lookup: CDR1 LNHDA, CDR2 SQIVND (reference sequence).